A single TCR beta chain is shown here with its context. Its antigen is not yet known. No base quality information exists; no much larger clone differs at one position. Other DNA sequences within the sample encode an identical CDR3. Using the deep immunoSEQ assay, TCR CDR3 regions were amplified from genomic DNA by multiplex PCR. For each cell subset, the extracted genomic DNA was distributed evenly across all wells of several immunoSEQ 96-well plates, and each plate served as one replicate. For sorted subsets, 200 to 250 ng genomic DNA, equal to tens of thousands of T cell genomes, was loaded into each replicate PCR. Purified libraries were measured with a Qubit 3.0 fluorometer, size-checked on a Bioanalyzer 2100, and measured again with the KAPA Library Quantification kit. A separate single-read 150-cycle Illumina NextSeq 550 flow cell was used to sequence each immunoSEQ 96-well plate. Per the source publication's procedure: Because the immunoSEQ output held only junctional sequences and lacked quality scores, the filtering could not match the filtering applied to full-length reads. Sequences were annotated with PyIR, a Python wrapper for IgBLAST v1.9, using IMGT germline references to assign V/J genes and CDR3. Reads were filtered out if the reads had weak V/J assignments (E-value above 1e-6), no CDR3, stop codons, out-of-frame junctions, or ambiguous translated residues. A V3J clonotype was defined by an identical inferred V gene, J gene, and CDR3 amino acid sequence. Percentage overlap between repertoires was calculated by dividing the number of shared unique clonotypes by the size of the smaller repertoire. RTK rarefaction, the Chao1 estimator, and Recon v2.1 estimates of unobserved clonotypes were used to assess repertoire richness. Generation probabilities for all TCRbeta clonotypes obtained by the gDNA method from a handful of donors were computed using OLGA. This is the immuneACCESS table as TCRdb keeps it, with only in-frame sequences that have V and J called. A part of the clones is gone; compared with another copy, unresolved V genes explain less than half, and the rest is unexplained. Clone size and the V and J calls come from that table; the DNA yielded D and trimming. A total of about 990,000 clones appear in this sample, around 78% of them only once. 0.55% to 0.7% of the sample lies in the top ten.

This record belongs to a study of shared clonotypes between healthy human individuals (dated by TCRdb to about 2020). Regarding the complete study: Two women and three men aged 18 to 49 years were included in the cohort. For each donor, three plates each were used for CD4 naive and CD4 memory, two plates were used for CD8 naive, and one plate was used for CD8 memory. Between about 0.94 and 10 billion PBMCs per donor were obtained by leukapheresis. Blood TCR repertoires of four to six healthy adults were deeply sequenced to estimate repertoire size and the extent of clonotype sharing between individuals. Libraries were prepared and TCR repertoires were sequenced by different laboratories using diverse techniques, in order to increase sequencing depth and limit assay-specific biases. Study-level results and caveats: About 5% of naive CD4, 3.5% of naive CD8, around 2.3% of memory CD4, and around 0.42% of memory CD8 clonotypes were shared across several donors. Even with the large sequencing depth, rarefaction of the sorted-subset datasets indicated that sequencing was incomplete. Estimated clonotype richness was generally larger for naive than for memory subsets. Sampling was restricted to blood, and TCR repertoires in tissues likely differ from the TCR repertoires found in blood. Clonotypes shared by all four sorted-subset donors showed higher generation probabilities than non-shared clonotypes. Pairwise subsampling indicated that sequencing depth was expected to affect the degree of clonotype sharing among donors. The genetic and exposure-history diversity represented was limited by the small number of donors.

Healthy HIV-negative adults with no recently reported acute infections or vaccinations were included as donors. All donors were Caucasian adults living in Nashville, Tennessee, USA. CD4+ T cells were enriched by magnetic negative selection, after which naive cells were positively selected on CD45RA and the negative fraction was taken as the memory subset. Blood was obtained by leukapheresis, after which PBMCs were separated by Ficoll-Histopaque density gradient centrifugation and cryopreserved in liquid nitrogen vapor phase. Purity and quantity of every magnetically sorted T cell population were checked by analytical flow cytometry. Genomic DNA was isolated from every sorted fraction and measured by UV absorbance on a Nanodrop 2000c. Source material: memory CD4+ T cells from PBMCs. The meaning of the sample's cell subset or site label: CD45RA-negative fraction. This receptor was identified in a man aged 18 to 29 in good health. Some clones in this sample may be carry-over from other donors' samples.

The CDR3 here reads CASSGQENTEAFF. The sequenced DNA is TGCGCCAGCAGCGGCCAGGAAAACACTGAAGCTTTCTTT. Recombination connected TRBV5-1 to TRBJ1-1, with the D gene too uncertain to name. The germline ends are 9 bases apart after V is trimmed by 4 bases and J by 2 bases. The CDR3, from cysteine to phenylalanine, totals 13 residues. Only the CDR3 portion is preserved as DNA: 39 bases, with reading frame beginning at the first base. Taken from the germline V gene, the CDR1 and CDR2 loops are SGHRS and YFSETQ.